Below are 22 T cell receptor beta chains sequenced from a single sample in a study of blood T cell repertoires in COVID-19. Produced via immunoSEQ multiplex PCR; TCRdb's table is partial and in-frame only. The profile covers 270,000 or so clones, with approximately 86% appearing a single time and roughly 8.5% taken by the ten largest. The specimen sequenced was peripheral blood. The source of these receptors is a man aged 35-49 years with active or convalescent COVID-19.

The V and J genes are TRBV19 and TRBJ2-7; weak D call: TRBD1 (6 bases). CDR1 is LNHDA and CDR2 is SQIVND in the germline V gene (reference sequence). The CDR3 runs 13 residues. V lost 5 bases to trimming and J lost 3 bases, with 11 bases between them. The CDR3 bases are TGTGCCAGTAGTTTCGGACAGTACTACGAGCAGTACTTC. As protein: CASSFGQYYEQYF. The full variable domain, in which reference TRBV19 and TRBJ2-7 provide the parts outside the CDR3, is DGGITQSPKYLFRKEGQNVTLSCEQNLNHDAMYWYRQDPGQGLRLIYYSQIVNDFQKGDIAEGYSVSREKKESFPLTVTSAQKNPTAFYLCASSFGQYYEQYFGPGTRLTVT.

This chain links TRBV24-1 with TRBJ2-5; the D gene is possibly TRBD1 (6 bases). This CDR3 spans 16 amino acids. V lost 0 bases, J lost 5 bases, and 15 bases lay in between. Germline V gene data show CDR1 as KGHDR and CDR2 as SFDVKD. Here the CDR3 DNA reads TGTGCCACCAGTGATTTGCATCGGCAGGGGTTGGAGACCCAGTACTTC. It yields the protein CATSDLHRQGLETQYF.

CDR3 nucleotides: TGTGCCAGCAGCTTAAAGGGGACAGGGCCGAACTATGGCTACACCTTC. Amino acid sequence: CASSLKGTGPNYGYTF. The genes are TRBV13 and TRBJ1-2; the match to TRBD1 covers 9 bases. Germline values: CDR1 PRHDT, CDR2 FYEKMQ (reference sequence). The CDR3 length is 16 residues. V trimming: 2 bases; J trimming: 2 bases; junction bases outside the gene matches: 6.

This CDR3 is CASSRDTSNQPQHF. As DNA, the CDR3 is TGTGCCAGCAGCCGCGACACCAGCAATCAGCCCCAGCATTTT. This chain uses TRBV7-2 with TRBJ1-5; D remains unclear. Germline V lookup: CDR1 SGHTA, CDR2 FQGNSA. The CDR3 consists of 14 residues. V gave up 5 bases and J gave up 1 base, with 9 bases separating them.

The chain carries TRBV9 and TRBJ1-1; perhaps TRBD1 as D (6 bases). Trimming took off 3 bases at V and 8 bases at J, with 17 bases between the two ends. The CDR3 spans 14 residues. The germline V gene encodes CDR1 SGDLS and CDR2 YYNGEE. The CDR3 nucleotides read TGTGCCAGCAGCGCCCAGCACAGGGCCTCAGAAGCTTTCTTT. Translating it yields CASSAQHRASEAFF.

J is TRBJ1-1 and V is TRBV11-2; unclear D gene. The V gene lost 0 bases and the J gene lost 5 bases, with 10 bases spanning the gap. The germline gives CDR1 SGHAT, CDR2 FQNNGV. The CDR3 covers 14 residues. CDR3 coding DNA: TGTGCCAGCAGCTTAGACGTGGGAGGAACTGAAGCTTTCTTT. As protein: CASSLDVGGTEAFF.

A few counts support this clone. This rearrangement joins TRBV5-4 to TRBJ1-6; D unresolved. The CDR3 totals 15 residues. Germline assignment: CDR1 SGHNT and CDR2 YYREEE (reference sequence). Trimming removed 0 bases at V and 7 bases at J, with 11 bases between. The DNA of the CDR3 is TGTGCCAGCAGCTTGGGGGAGGTGCACAATTCACCCCTCCACTTT. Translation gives CASSLGEVHNSPLHF.

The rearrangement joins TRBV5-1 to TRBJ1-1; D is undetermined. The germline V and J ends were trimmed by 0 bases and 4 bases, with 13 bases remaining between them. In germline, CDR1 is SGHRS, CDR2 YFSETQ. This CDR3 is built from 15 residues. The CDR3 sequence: CASSLGGFPGTEAFF. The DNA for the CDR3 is TGCGCCAGCAGCTTGGGAGGGTTCCCCGGCACTGAAGCTTTCTTT.

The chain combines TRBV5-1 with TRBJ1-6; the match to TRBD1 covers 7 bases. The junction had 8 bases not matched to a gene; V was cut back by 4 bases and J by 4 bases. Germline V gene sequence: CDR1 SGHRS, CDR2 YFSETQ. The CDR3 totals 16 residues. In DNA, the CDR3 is TGCGCCAGCAGCCAGGGGTGGGACAGATATAATTCACCCCTCCACTTT. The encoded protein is CASSQGWDRYNSPLHF.

The CDR3 DNA is TGTGCCTGGAGTTCAGGGGCGAACACCGGGGAGCTGTTTTTT. Translated, it gives CAWSSGANTGELFF. The chain couples TRBV30 to TRBJ2-2, with D perhaps TRBD1 (6 bases). Looked up from germline, CDR1 is GTSNPN and CDR2 is SVGIG (reference sequence). This CDR3 is built from 14 residues. Between the trimmed V and J ends, which lost 2 bases and 0 bases, there was a span of 7 bases. Based on the CDR3 plus reference TRBV30 and TRBJ2-2, the full variable domain is SQTIHQWPATLVQPVGSPLSLECTVEGTSNPNLYWYRQAAGRGLQLLFYSVGIGQISSEVPQNLSASRPQDRQFILSSKKLLLSDSGFYLCAWSSGANTGELFFGEGSRLTVL.

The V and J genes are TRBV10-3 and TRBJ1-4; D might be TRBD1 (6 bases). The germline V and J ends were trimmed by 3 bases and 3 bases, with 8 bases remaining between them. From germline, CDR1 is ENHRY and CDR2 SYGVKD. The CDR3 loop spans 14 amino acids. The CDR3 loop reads CAISDTGPNEKLFF. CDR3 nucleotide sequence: TGTGCCATCAGTGACACAGGGCCTAATGAAAAACTGTTTTTT.

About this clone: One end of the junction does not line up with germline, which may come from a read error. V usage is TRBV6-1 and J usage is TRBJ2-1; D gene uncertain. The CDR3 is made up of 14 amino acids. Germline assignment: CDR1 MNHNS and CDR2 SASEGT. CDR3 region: CASSESYVVGEPFF. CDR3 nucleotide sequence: TGTGCCAGCAGTGAAAGTTACGTAGTGGGCGAGCCGTTCTTC.

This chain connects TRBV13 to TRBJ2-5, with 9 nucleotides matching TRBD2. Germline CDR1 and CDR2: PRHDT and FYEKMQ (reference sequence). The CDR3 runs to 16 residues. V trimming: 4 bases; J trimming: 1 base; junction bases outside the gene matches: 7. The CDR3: CASSSPSSGSQETQYF. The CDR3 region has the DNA TGTGCCAGCAGCTCACCGAGTAGCGGGAGCCAAGAGACCCAGTACTTC. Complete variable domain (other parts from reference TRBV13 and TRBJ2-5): AAGVIQSPRHLIKEKRETATLKCYPIPRHDTVYWYQQGPGQDPQFLISFYEKMQSDKGSIPDRFSAQQFSDYHSELNMSSLELGDSALYFCASSSPSSGSQETQYFGPGTRLLVL.

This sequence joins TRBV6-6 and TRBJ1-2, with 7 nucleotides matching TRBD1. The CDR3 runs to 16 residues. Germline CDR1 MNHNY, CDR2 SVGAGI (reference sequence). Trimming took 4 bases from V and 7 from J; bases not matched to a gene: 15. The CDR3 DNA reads TGTGCCAGCAGTTCGCGAACCGGGACAGCCCGTGGTGGCTACACCTTC. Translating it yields CASSSRTGTARGGYTF.

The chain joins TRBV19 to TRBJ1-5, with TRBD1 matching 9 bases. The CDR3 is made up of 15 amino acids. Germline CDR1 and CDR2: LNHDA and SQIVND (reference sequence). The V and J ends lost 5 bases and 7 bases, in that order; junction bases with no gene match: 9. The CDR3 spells CASSEKDRGSQPQHF. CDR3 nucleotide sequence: TGTGCCAGTAGTGAGAAGGACAGGGGCAGCCAGCCCCAGCATTTT.

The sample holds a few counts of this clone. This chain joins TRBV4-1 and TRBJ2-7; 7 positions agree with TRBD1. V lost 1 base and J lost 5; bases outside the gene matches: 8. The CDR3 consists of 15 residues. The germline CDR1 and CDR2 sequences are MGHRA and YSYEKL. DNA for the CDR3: TGCGCCAGCAGCCAAGGGCAGGGGGTCGGAGACGAGCAGTACTTC. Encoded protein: CASSQGQGVGDEQYF.

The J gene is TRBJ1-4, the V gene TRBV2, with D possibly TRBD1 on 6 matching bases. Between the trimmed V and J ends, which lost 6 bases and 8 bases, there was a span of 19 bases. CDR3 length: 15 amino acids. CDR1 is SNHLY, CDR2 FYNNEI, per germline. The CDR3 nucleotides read TGTGCCAGCAGCGCTATGGGACAAAGGACGGAAAAACTGTTTTTT. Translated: CASSAMGQRTEKLFF.

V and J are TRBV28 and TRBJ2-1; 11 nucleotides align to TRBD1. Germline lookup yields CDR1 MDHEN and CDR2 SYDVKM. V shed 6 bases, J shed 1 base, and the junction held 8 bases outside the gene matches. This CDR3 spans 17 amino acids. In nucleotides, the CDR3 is TGTGCCAGCAGCCCCCAAGGACAGGGGGCTTCCTACAATGAGCAGTTCTTC. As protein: CASSPQGQGASYNEQFF. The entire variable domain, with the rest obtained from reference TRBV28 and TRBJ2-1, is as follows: DVKVTQSSRYLVKRTGEKVFLECVQDMDHENMFWYRQDPGLGLRLIYFSYDVKMKEKGDIPEGYSVSREKKERFSLILESASTNQTSMYLCASSPQGQGASYNEQFFGPGTRLTVL.

CDR3 region: CSVRSGTSVGNEQFF. CDR3 sequence (DNA): TGCAGCGTCCGTTCCGGGACTAGCGTTGGCAATGAGCAGTTCTTC. The chain uses TRBV29-1 and TRBJ2-1; 10 nucleotides align to TRBD2. J was trimmed by 6 bases and V by 6 bases; bases with no gene match: 11. The CDR3 loop spans 15 amino acids. Germline lookup yields CDR1 SQVTM and CDR2 ANQGSEA.

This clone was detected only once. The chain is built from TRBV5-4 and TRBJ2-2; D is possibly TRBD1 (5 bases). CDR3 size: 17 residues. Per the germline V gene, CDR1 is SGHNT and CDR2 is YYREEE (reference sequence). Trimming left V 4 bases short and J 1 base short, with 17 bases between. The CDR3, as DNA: TGTGCCAGCAGCCAGGACCCGTTCCAGGGGAACACCGGGGAGCTGTTTTTT. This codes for CASSQDPFQGNTGELFF.

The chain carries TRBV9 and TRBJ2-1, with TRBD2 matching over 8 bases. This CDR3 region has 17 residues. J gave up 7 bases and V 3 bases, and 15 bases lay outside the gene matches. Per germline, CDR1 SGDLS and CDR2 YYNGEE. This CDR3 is CASSAVAGAGGRNEQFF. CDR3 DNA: TGTGCCAGCAGCGCAGTCGCGGGGGCGGGAGGACGGAATGAGCAGTTCTTC.

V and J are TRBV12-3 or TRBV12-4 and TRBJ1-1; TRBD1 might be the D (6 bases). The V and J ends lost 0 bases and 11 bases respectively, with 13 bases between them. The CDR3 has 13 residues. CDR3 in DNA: TGTGCCAGCAGTTTAGCGGACAGTCGTGACGCTTTCTTT. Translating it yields CASSLADSRDAFF.